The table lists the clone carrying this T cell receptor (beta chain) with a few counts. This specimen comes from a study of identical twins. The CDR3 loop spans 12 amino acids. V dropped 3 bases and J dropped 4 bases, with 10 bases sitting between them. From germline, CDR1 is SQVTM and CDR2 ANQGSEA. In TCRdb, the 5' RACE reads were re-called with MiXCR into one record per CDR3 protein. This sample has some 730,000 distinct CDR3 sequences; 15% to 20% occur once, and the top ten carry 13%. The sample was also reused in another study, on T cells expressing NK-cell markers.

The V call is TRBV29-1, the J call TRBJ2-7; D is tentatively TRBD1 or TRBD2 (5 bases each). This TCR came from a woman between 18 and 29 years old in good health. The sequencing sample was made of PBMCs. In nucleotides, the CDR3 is TGCAGCGTTGATGGGGGTCAGTACGAGCAGTACTTC. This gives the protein CSVDGGQYEQYF.